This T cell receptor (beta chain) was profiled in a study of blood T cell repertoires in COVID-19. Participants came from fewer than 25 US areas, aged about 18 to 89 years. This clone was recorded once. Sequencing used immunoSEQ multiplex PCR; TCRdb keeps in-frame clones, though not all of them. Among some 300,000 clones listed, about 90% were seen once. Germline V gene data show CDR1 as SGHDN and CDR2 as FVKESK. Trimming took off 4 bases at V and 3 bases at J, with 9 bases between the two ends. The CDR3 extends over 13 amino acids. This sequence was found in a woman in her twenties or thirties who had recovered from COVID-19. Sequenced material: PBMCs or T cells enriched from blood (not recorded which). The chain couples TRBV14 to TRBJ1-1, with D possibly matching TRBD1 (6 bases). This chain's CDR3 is CASSRQGHTEAFF. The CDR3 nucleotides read TGTGCCAGCAGCCGCCAGGGGCACACTGAAGCTTTCTTT. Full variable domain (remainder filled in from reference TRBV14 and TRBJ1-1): EAGVTQFPSHSVIEKGQTVTLRCDPISGHDNLYWYRRVMGKEIKFLLHFVKESKQDESGMPNNRFLAERTGGTYSTLKVQPAELEDSGVYFCASSRQGHTEAFFGQGTRLTVV.